This T cell receptor beta chain is from a study of shared clonotypes between healthy human individuals. TCRdb keeps only in-frame clones here, not all; method: immunoSEQ multiplex PCR. Of under 2,000,000 clones detected, approximately 94% appear once; the ten largest clones hold roughly 1.2%. Trimming took 7 bases from V and 4 from J; bases not matched to a gene: 6. Per germline, CDR1 SNHLY and CDR2 FYNNEI. This CDR3 spans 14 amino acids. Naivety among CD8 cells was defined by CD45RO negativity and positive CCR7 selection, thereby excluding terminally differentiated effector memory CD45RA+ cells. Sequencing input: naive CD8+ T cells sorted from blood. The sequence came from a man younger than 30 in good health. This chain connects TRBV2 to TRBJ1-4, with 7 positions matching TRBD1. CDR3 residues: CASNSRDSNEKLFF. In DNA form, the CDR3 reads TGTGCCAGCAATAGCCGGGACAGTAATGAAAAACTGTTTTTT.